The 28 T cell receptor beta chains in this list originate from one sample, sequenced in a study of beta chain features in type 1 diabetes. Study observations and caveats: Shorter TCRB CDR3s, moderately but significantly so, marked every one of the four CD4+ subsets in Type 1 diabetes patients.

cDNA synthesis used the whole RNA isolate, giving expressed TCRB sequences. The data were produced by immunoSEQ multiplex PCR, yet TCRdb's version contains in-frame clones alone and is incomplete. Among a few hundred thousand clones listed, approximately 15% were seen once. Their specific antigens are unknown. Sequenced sample: naive CD4+ T cells from blood. These receptor sequences come from a man aged 25-45 years with type 1 diabetes.

This clone was counted a few times. The J gene is TRBJ2-5, the V gene TRBV21-1; TRBD1 is taken as the D call from the table, unchecked against the DNA. TRBV21-1 is recorded as a pseudogene. CDR3 length equals 15 residues. The CDR3 sequence: CASSKGSQGQETQYF. The CDR3 bases are TGTGCCAGCAGCAAAGGGAGTCAGGGACAAGAGACCCAGTACTTC.

This clone was detected only a few times. The rearrangement uses TRBV19 and TRBJ2-7, with 11 bases lining up with TRBD2. This CDR3 spans 16 amino acids. Germline trimming cut 1 base from V and 3 bases from J; bases unmatched to any gene: 5. Germline V CDR1 and CDR2: LNHDA, SQIVND (reference sequence). The CDR3 DNA sequence: TGTGCCAGTAGTATAGCGGCTAGCGGGGGGTACTACGAGCAGTACTTC. Its translation: CASSIAASGGYYEQYF.

The chain employs TRBV5-1 and TRBJ2-3; 11 nucleotides match TRBD1. With 4 bases clipped from V and 5 bases from J, the junction kept 3 bases outside the gene matches. The CDR3 has 14 amino acids. CDR1 is SGHRS and CDR2 is YFSETQ in the germline V gene. The CDR3 loop reads CASSRTGGGDTQYF. The CDR3 DNA sequence: TGCGCCAGCAGCCGGACAGGGGGCGGAGATACGCAGTATTTT.

The gene calls are TRBV12-5 and TRBJ2-5; 7 bases match TRBD2. CDR3 length: 13 amino acids. V trimming: 0 bases; J trimming: 7 bases; junction bases outside the gene matches: 2. CDR1 and CDR2 from the germline V gene are LGHNT and FRNRAP. CDR3 sequence reads: CASGLVPGGTQYF. For the CDR3, the DNA is TGTGCTAGTGGTTTGGTACCGGGGGGGACCCAGTACTTC.

The CDR3 spells CASSDTSGGGRTDTQYF. The CDR3 nucleotides are TGTGCCAGCAGCGATACTAGCGGGGGGGGCCGAACAGATACGCAGTATTTT. The V gene is TRBV9, the J gene TRBJ2-3, with 13 nucleotides matching TRBD2. The V gene's germline CDR1 is SGDLS and CDR2 YYNGEE. With 3 bases clipped from V and 3 bases from J, the junction kept 7 bases outside the gene matches. This CDR3 comprises 17 residues.

The V gene is TRBV5-1, the J gene TRBJ1-1, with unresolved D. The CDR3 length is 14 residues. Germline-derived CDR1 and CDR2 are SGHRS and YFSETQ. V was trimmed by 0 bases and J by 1 base, leaving 7 bases between them. The CDR3: CASSLGAPNTEAFF. As DNA, the CDR3 is TGCGCCAGCAGCTTGGGGGCCCCGAACACTGAAGCTTTCTTT.

V gene TRBV5-1 combines with J gene TRBJ2-1; the match to TRBD2 covers 8 bases. The CDR3 loop spans 16 amino acids. Trimming cost V 4 bases and J 5 bases; bases outside gene matches: 11. Per the germline V gene, CDR1 is SGHRS and CDR2 is YFSETQ. Here the CDR3 reads CASSLAPGRANNEQFF. In nucleotides, the CDR3 is TGCGCCAGCAGCCTCGCCCCCGGGAGGGCCAACAATGAGCAGTTCTTC.

This clone has just a few counts. J is TRBJ2-7 and V is TRBV5-1; TRBD2 is a possible D gene (5 bases). The CDR3 runs 16 residues. V lost 4 bases to trimming and J lost 9 bases, with 26 bases between them. Germline assignment: CDR1 SGHRS and CDR2 YFSETQ. CDR3 in amino acids: CASSPGLESGYIGQYF. The CDR3 region has the DNA TGCGCCAGCAGCCCCGGACTCGAATCCGGCTACATCGGGCAGTACTTC.

This clone has only a few counts. The CDR3 loop reads CSVALKPGMNTEAFF. For the CDR3, the DNA is TGCAGCGTGGCCCTGAAGCCAGGGATGAACACTGAAGCTTTCTTT. The chain employs TRBV29-1 and TRBJ1-1; weak D call: TRBD1 (5 bases). V was trimmed by 6 bases and J by 0 bases, leaving 17 bases between them. Germline V CDR1 and CDR2: SQVTM, ANQGSEA. CDR3 length equals 15 residues.

This clone showed up just a few times. The sample carries other DNA sequences with the same CDR3. The chain joins TRBV5-1 to TRBJ2-1; 9 bases align to TRBD2. V was pared by 0 bases and J by 1 base, with 2 bases of the junction left unmatched. In germline, CDR1 is SGHRS, CDR2 YFSETQ. The CDR3 covers 16 residues. CDR3 nucleotide sequence: TGCGCCAGCAGCTTGGTTGCGGGGGGGTCCTACAATGAGCAGTTCTTC. The encoded protein is CASSLVAGGSYNEQFF.

This clone appeared a few times. This chain connects TRBV5-1 to TRBJ1-1; 7 bases match TRBD1. Germline assignment: CDR1 SGHRS and CDR2 YFSETQ. Trimming took 0 bases from V and 1 from J; bases not matched to a gene: 3. The CDR3 extends over 15 amino acids. The CDR3 sequence: CASSLGDSANTEAFF. The CDR3 DNA reads as TGCGCCAGCAGCTTGGGGGACAGCGCGAACACTGAAGCTTTCTTT.

J is TRBJ2-2 and V is TRBV27; 10 positions match TRBD1. Germline loops: CDR1 MNHEY, CDR2 SMNVEV (reference sequence). The CDR3 spans 14 residues. Germline trimming cut 8 bases from V and 5 bases from J; bases unmatched to any gene: 5. The CDR3 loop is CASGRTGGTGELFF. CDR3 in DNA: TGTGCCAGCGGGAGGACAGGGGGAACCGGGGAGCTGTTTTTT.

The V and J genes are TRBV4-1 and TRBJ2-7, with 7 bases lining up with TRBD2. Germline V gene lookup returns CDR1 MGHRA and CDR2 YSYEKL. With V trimmed by 1 base and J by 3 bases, 6 bases remained unmatched. CDR3 length: 15 amino acids. The DNA for the CDR3 is TGCGCCAGCAGCCAAGGAGGGGCGGGGGACTACGAGCAGTACTTC. Residues: CASSQGGAGDYEQYF.

This clone was counted only a few times. The chain joins TRBV5-1 to TRBJ1-2, with D perhaps TRBD1 (6 bases). V lost 4 bases and J 4 bases, leaving 14 bases between the germline ends. Germline values: CDR1 SGHRS, CDR2 YFSETQ. CDR3 length: 14 amino acids. CDR3 nucleotides: TGCGCCAGCAGCGGGGACACCGCGACCTATGGCTACACCTTC. Translated: CASSGDTATYGYTF.

This clone was found a few times. This chain uses TRBV5-1 with TRBJ2-3; the match to TRBD2 covers 7 bases. Germline CDR1 is SGHRS and CDR2 is YFSETQ. The ends lost 1 base at V and 1 base at J; junction bases unmatched: 6. This CDR3 is 16 amino acids long. CDR3: CASSLRGGPGTDTQYF. The CDR3 DNA follows: TGCGCCAGCAGCTTGAGGGGAGGGCCCGGCACAGATACGCAGTATTTT. Variable domain in full (rest from reference TRBV5-1 and TRBJ2-3): KAGVTQTPRYLIKTRGQQVTLSCSPISGHRSVSWYQQTPGQGLQFLFEYFSETQRNKGNFPGRFSGRQFSNSRSEMNVSTLELGDSALYLCASSLRGGPGTDTQYFGPGTRLTVL.

This clone came up a few times. V usage is TRBV30 and J usage is TRBJ1-2; the D is unclear. Germline loops: CDR1 GTSNPN, CDR2 SVGIG (reference sequence). Trimming stripped 0 bases from V and 4 bases from J, with 6 bases between. The CDR3 is 12 amino acids. CDR3 sequence reads: CAWSVIGYGYTF. The CDR3, as DNA: TGTGCCTGGAGTGTAATCGGCTATGGCTACACCTTC.

V gene TRBV11-2 combines with J gene TRBJ2-1; 14 bases agree with TRBD2. In germline, CDR1 is SGHAT, CDR2 FQNNGV. V shed 4 bases and J 10 bases; nucleotides not matched to a gene: 6. CDR3 size: 15 residues. CDR3 sequence (DNA): TGTGCCAGCAGCTGGACTAGCGGGAGGTCCCTAGAGCAGTTCTTC. Its protein product is CASSWTSGRSLEQFF.

As regards this clone: Germline and junction disagree at one end, which may indicate a read error. In the same sample, other DNA sequences code for this CDR3. V is TRBV29-1 and J is TRBJ2-1, with 7 bases identical to TRBD1. CDR3 length: 11 amino acids. Germline V CDR1 and CDR2: SQVTM, ANQGSEA. This CDR3 is CSVDRANEQFF. The CDR3 DNA reads TGCAGTGTTGACAGGGCAAATGAGCAGTTCTTC.

This chain joins TRBV14 and TRBJ2-1; 7 bases match TRBD1. Looked up from germline, CDR1 is SGHDN and CDR2 is FVKESK. V dropped 5 bases and J dropped 8; count of bases not matched to a gene: 6. The CDR3 covers 13 residues. CDR3 sequence reads: CASSAYRGHEQFF. CDR3 nucleotide sequence: TGTGCCAGCAGCGCCTACAGGGGACATGAGCAGTTCTTC.

This clone was observed a handful of times. The genes are TRBV4-1 and TRBJ2-1; a possible D gene is TRBD1 (6 bases). V was cut by 3 bases and J by 0 bases, with 12 bases left in between. The CDR3 length is 16 residues. CDR1 is MGHRA, CDR2 YSYEKL, per germline. CDR3 protein: CASSQGAHHSYNEQFF. CDR3 bases: TGCGCCAGCAGCCAGGGGGCTCACCACTCCTACAATGAGCAGTTCTTC.

This clone has a handful of counts. J is TRBJ1-4 and V is TRBV30; 7 bases are shared with TRBD1. The CDR3 totals 15 residues. After removal of 0 bases from V and 3 bases from J, the junction contained 4 bases not matched to a gene. Per germline, CDR1 GTSNPN and CDR2 SVGIG (reference sequence). CDR3 amino acids: CAWSVATGPNEKLFF. The CDR3 DNA sequence: TGTGCCTGGAGTGTAGCGACAGGGCCTAATGAAAAACTGTTTTTT.

The chain is built from TRBV7-8 and TRBJ1-1; 8 nucleotides line up with TRBD1. J was trimmed by 1 base and V by 5 bases; bases with no gene match: 9. This CDR3 spans 16 amino acids. Looked up from germline, CDR1 is SGHVS and CDR2 is FQNEAQ. The CDR3 region has the DNA TGTGCCAGCAGCCAGGGCAGGGGGCCGTGGAACACTGAAGCTTTCTTT. This translates into CASSQGRGPWNTEAFF.

The chain joins TRBV6-6 to TRBJ1-1; D is unclear. Trimming took 0 bases from V and 10 from J, leaving 18 bases between them. Germline values: CDR1 MNHNY, CDR2 SVGAGI (reference sequence). This CDR3 has 15 residues. In DNA form, the CDR3 reads TGTGCCAGCAGTTACTCAACCTCTCCGGGCCGGGGAGCTTTCTTT. Amino acid sequence: CASSYSTSPGRGAFF.

The chain employs TRBV19 and TRBJ2-5; 12 bases map to TRBD1. Germline CDR1 reads LNHDA; CDR2 reads SQIVND (reference sequence). This CDR3 has 14 residues. V shed 6 bases, J shed 5 bases, and the junction held 4 bases outside the gene matches. In nucleotides, the CDR3 is TGTGCCAGTAGCCGGGACAGGGGGCCTGAGACCCAGTACTTC. This encodes CASSRDRGPETQYF.

This clone was seen a few times. This chain uses TRBV19 with TRBJ2-7; 9 bases are a match to TRBD2. The CDR3 runs 13 residues. The V segment lost 4 bases and the J segment 2 bases; nucleotides outside the gene matches: 0. Germline V gene data show CDR1 as LNHDA and CDR2 as SQIVND (reference sequence). The CDR3 nucleotides read TGTGCCAGTAGTACTAGCGGGGCCTACGAGCAGTACTTC. Residues: CASSTSGAYEQYF.

This clone was counted a few times. V gene TRBV7-9 combines with J gene TRBJ1-5; D is uncertain. The length of the CDR3 is 14 residues. CDR1 SEHNR and CDR2 FQNEAQ come from the germline V gene (reference sequence). V was clipped by 4 bases and J by 3 bases, with 10 bases between them. CDR3 DNA sequence: TGTGCCAGCAGCTCGTCACGAGACAATCAGCCCCAGCATTTT. Its translation: CASSSSRDNQPQHF.

This clone showed up just a few times. The same CDR3 can be traced to other DNA sequences in this sample. The genes are TRBV7-9 and TRBJ1-1, with a weak D call TRBD1 (5 bases). Per germline, CDR1 SEHNR and CDR2 FQNEAQ (reference sequence). Trimming shortened V by 4 bases and J by 2 bases, and 11 bases separated the two germline ends. The CDR3 runs to 14 residues. The CDR3, as DNA: TGTGCCAGCAGCTCGCAGGGAACCAACACTGAAGCTTTCTTT. Protein: CASSSQGTNTEAFF.

The rearrangement joins TRBV11-2 to TRBJ2-1, with 8 positions matching TRBD1. V trimming: 5 bases; J trimming: 8 bases; junction bases outside the gene matches: 17. The CDR3 runs 17 residues. Germline V CDR1 and CDR2: SGHAT, FQNNGV. CDR3 coding DNA: TGTGCCAGCAGCCCATGGACGGGACAGGCAAAGAACGATGAGCAGTTCTTC. Its translation: CASSPWTGQAKNDEQFF. Full variable domain (outside the CDR3, taken from reference TRBV11-2 and TRBJ2-1): EAGVAQSPRYKIIEKRQSVAFWCNPISGHATLYWYQQILGQGPKLLIQFQNNGVVDDSQLPKDRFSAERLKGVDSTLKIQPAKLEDSAVYLCASSPWTGQAKNDEQFFGPGTRLTVL.